The 5 T cell receptor beta chains below come from one sample, sequenced in a study of technical replicates of blood from four donors (dated by TCRdb to 2017 to 2019). Receptors were amplified or captured by the immunoSEQ multiplex PCR assay. In TCRdb, the immuneACCESS table is reduced to in-frame sequences with V and J assigned. These tables do not hold every clone; where another copy was compared, an unresolved V gene accounts for under half, and the others remain unexplained. Here the sample has about 74,000 clones; more than 85% occur a single time. The ten largest make up 0.25% of the sample. Sequencing input: T cells isolated from PBMCs. The receptors come from a human donor in good health.

V usage is TRBV9 and J usage is TRBJ1-1; D is uncertain. Trimming pared 2 bases from V and 7 bases from J, leaving 15 bases between. Germline lookup yields CDR1 SGDLS and CDR2 YYNGEE. The CDR3 has 14 amino acids. The CDR3 spells CASSVDYSHGEAFF. DNA for the CDR3: TGTGCCAGCAGCGTCGATTATTCACATGGTGAAGCTTTCTTT.

This chain links TRBV12-5 with TRBJ2-5, with 9 bases matching TRBD1. V lost 5 bases to trimming and J lost 7 bases; unmatched junction nucleotides: 17. In germline, CDR1 is LGHNT, CDR2 FRNRAP. CDR3 length equals 17 residues. This CDR3 is CASGIRTGAESLGTQYF. The DNA for the CDR3 is TGTGCTAGTGGTATCCGGACAGGGGCCGAAAGTCTAGGGACCCAGTACTTC.

V gene TRBV4-1 combines with J gene TRBJ2-1; maybe TRBD1 (5 bases). The ends were cut back, 0 bases at V and 2 bases at J, with 11 bases in the middle. This CDR3 contains 16 residues. Per the germline V gene, CDR1 is MGHRA and CDR2 is YSYEKL. The CDR3 loop reads CASSQEGPRPYNEQFF. The CDR3 DNA sequence: TGCGCCAGCAGCCAAGAGGGGCCTCGCCCCTACAATGAGCAGTTCTTC.

The genes are TRBV28 and TRBJ1-2; a weak D match, TRBD1 (6 bases). Germline-derived CDR1 and CDR2 are MDHEN and SYDVKM. The CDR3 consists of 11 residues. V shed 6 bases and J shed 14 bases, with 16 bases lying between them. For the CDR3, the DNA is TGTGCCAGCAGGACATGGACAGATCCTACCTTC. It encodes CASRTWTDPTF.

The chain employs TRBV5-4 and TRBJ2-5; 11 bases are shared with TRBD2. The CDR3 loop spans 15 amino acids. The germline V gene has CDR1 SGHNT and CDR2 YYREEE (reference sequence). V lost 0 bases to trimming and J lost 4 bases; unmatched junction nucleotides: 2. The CDR3 loop reads CASSLVAGGRETQYF. CDR3 in DNA: TGTGCCAGCAGCTTGGTAGCGGGGGGGAGAGAGACCCAGTACTTC.